The 12 T cell receptor beta chains presented below share a single source sample, sequenced in a study of neurological immune-mediated disorders. TCRdb redid the calling of the 5' RACE reads with MiXCR, one entry per CDR3 protein. The top ten clones hold roughly 2% of a sample with around 70,000 distinct CDR3 sequences, approximately 5% of them seen once. Sequencing was carried out using PBMCs. These TCRs come from a woman in her 70s with multiple sclerosis.

This clonotype was observed at least ten times. V usage is TRBV4-1 and J usage is TRBJ2-7, with 9 nucleotides matching TRBD2. The germline CDR1 and CDR2 sequences are MGHRA and YSYEKL. The V segment lost 5 bases and the J segment 0 bases; nucleotides outside the gene matches: 8. This CDR3 is 16 amino acids long. CDR3 residues: CASSLTRSGSSYEQYF. CDR3 DNA sequence: TGCGCCAGCAGCTTAACGCGTAGCGGGAGCTCCTACGAGCAGTACTTC.

This clonotype has ten or more counts. The chain recombines TRBV2 with TRBJ1-5; D gene uncertain. This CDR3 comprises 12 residues. From germline, CDR1 is SNHLY and CDR2 FYNNEI. V was shortened by 3 bases and J by 4 bases, with 4 bases between the two germline ends. CDR3 protein: CASSDGNQPQHF. CDR3 nucleotide sequence: TGTGCCAGCAGTGACGGGAATCAGCCCCAGCATTTT.

This clonotype was observed at least ten times. J is TRBJ2-6 and V is TRBV12-3 or TRBV12-4, with D uncertain. The CDR3 has 11 residues. V dropped 3 bases and J dropped 6 bases, with 0 bases sitting between them. The DNA for the CDR3 is TGTGCCAGCAGTTTGGCCAACGTCCTGACTTTC. Its translation: CASSLANVLTF.

This clonotype has a count of ten or more. The chain's CDR3 is CASSQIKGLGSETQYF. CDR3 sequence (DNA): TGCGCCAGCAGCCAAATCAAAGGGCTAGGGTCGGAGACCCAGTACTTC. This chain uses TRBV4-3 with TRBJ2-5, with D unclear. Looked up from germline, CDR1 is LGHNA and CDR2 is YSLEER. The CDR3 contains 16 residues. V gave up 2 bases and J gave up 5 bases, with 18 bases separating them.

The table lists this clonotype with many counts. The J gene is TRBJ2-1, the V gene TRBV15; the D call may be TRBD1 or TRBD2 (5 bases each). Germline V lookup: CDR1 LNHNV, CDR2 YYDKDF (reference sequence). There are 15 residues in the CDR3. Trimming removed 8 bases at V and 2 bases at J, with 16 bases between. The CDR3 DNA follows: TGTGCCACCTCGGGGCTTAAGAAGCCCTACAATGAGCAGTTCTTC. The encoded protein is CATSGLKKPYNEQFF.

This clonotype was seen ten or more times. The rearrangement links TRBV10-3 to TRBJ1-2, with 8 positions matching TRBD1. The CDR3 contains 16 residues. Trimming at V came to 4 bases and at J to 4 bases, leaving 11 bases not matched to a gene. Germline assignment: CDR1 ENHRY and CDR2 SYGVKD. The CDR3 loop reads CAISGTTSGGLYGYTF. The CDR3 DNA reads as TGTGCCATCAGTGGTACCACCTCAGGGGGCCTCTATGGCTACACCTTC.

This clonotype was picked up many times. The chain carries TRBV9 and TRBJ2-2; D possibly corresponds to TRBD2 (6 bases). Germline loops: CDR1 SGDLS, CDR2 YYNGEE. The CDR3 contains 17 residues. Between the trimmed V and J ends, which lost 0 bases and 6 bases, there was a span of 18 bases. The CDR3 DNA follows: TGTGCCAGCAGCGTAGATCCCTACGAGCGACTAGCCGGGGAGCTGTTTTTT. It is translated as CASSVDPYERLAGELFF.

This clonotype was counted many times. V is TRBV20-1 and J is TRBJ2-4; 11 bases agree with TRBD1. Germline trimming cut 7 bases from V and 7 bases from J; bases unmatched to any gene: 6. This CDR3 region has 13 residues. Germline V lookup: CDR1 DFQATT, CDR2 SNEGSKA (reference sequence). The CDR3 spells CSVGDRGTNIQYF. The CDR3 bases are TGCAGTGTGGGGGACAGGGGGACGAACATTCAGTACTTC.

This clonotype showed up many times. J is TRBJ2-6 and V is TRBV21-1; the tabulated D call, TRBD1, remains unverified against the DNA. TRBV21-1 is classified as a pseudogene. CDR3 size: 17 residues. The CDR3 sequence: CASSQERQDSGANVLTF. CDR3 DNA sequence: TGTGCCAGCAGCCAGGAGAGACAGGACTCTGGGGCCAACGTCCTGACTTTC.

This clonotype was observed at least ten times. The chain recombines TRBV4-1 with TRBJ2-7, with 8 bases that match TRBD1. After removal of 1 base from V and 9 bases from J, the junction contained 5 bases not matched to a gene. CDR1 MGHRA and CDR2 YSYEKL come from the germline V gene. The CDR3 length is 13 residues. The CDR3 coding sequence is TGCGCCAGCAGCCAAGTCGACAGGGGTTTGCAGTACTTC. It codes for CASSQVDRGLQYF.

This clonotype was recorded many times. V usage is TRBV6-5 and J usage is TRBJ1-2; D gene unclear. Per the germline V gene, CDR1 is MNHEY and CDR2 is SVGAGI. V lost 5 bases, J lost 7 bases, and 11 bases lay in between. The CDR3 sequence is 12 residues long. CDR3 sequence reads: CASSKLRGGYTF. Written as DNA, the CDR3 is TGTGCCAGCAGTAAGCTTCGGGGTGGCTACACCTTC.

This clonotype was observed a handful of times. Possible read error: a much larger clone is one base away. The final CDR3 position lacks the conserved phenylalanine or tryptophan, pointing to a likely read error. The chain uses TRBV7-8 and TRBJ1-2; the D is unclear. The germline CDR1 and CDR2 sequences are SGHVS and FQNEAQ. The V end was cut by 1 base, the J end by 7 bases, with 7 bases between. There are 12 residues in the CDR3. DNA for the CDR3: TGTGCCAGCAGCTTAGACCGCCGTGGCTACACCTGC. Its protein is CASSLDRRGYTC.